A single sample is the source of the 18 T cell receptor beta chains below, sequenced in a study of persistence of HIV-infected CD4 T cells. This was the immunoSEQ version 4 assay in survey mode. The protocol was immunoSEQ multiplex PCR, while the TCRdb copy is restricted to in-frame clones and leaves out a portion. The table lists about 36,000 clones, roughly four fifths of them singletons. For these TCRs, the target antigens are not known. An overlapping HIV-1 Gag peptide pool stimulated these cells at 0.85 to 1 ug/peptide/mL. Memory cells lacking CD40L and CD69 with high CD45RO were sorted. The sequenced sample was cultured CD4+ T cells from PBMCs, obtained from a patient who received antiretroviral therapy. All receptors come from an adult with HIV. The donor label of this sample is uncertain.

The table lists this clone with a few counts. V and J are TRBV18 and TRBJ1-2; maybe TRBD1 (5 bases). V gave up 4 bases and J gave up 1 base, with 22 bases separating them. Germline CDR1 KGHSH, CDR2 LQKENI. The CDR3 consists of 18 residues. The CDR3 DNA reads TGTGCCAGCTCACAAAGTGGCTCCGATGGGGGACTTAACTATGGCTACACCTTC. It yields the protein CASSQSGSDGGLNYGYTF.

The rearrangement uses TRBV19 and TRBJ1-1; 7 bases are shared with TRBD1. J lost 11 bases, V lost 3 bases, and 6 bases had no gene match. Per germline, CDR1 LNHDA and CDR2 SQIVND (reference sequence). This CDR3 is built from 12 residues. CDR3 nucleotide sequence: TGTGCCAGTAGTATGAGAGACAGGGCGGCTTTCTTT. It specifies CASSMRDRAAFF.

The sample holds a few counts of this clone. The chain uses TRBV3-1 (or the pseudogene TRBV3-2) and TRBJ1-5; a weak D match, TRBD1 (6 bases). Germline V CDR1 and CDR2: LGHDT, YNNKEL (reference sequence). This CDR3 has 15 residues. The V and J ends lost 5 bases and 4 bases respectively, with 15 bases between them. DNA for the CDR3: TGTGCCAGCAGCGTCCGCCCTGGACAGAATCAGCCCCAGCATTTT. It codes for CASSVRPGQNQPQHF.

This clone was seen just once. The CDR3 sequence: CARSYQGNSPLHF. CDR3 coding DNA: TGTGCCCGGTCATACCAGGGGAATTCACCCCTCCACTTT. The chain links TRBV2 to TRBJ1-6; a weak D match, TRBD1 (6 bases). Germline V gene data show CDR1 as SNHLY and CDR2 as FYNNEI. Trimming took off 11 bases at V and 7 bases at J, with 15 bases between the two ends. The CDR3 contains 13 residues.

The rearrangement uses TRBV5-6 and TRBJ2-7, with D unclear. The CDR3 covers 13 residues. V was pared by 1 base and J by 3 bases, with 8 bases between. The germline V gene encodes CDR1 SGHDT and CDR2 YYEEEE. The chain's CDR3 is CASSLPADYEQYF. The CDR3 DNA reads as TGTGCCAGCAGCTTGCCGGCGGACTACGAGCAGTACTTC. The full variable domain, in which reference TRBV5-6 and TRBJ2-7 provide the parts outside the CDR3, is DAGVTQSPTHLIKTRGQQVTLRCSPKSGHDTVSWYQQALGQGPQFIFQYYEEEERQRGNFPDRFSGHQFPNYSSELNVNALLLGDSALYLCASSLPADYEQYFGPGTRLTVT.

The V call is TRBV4-1, the J call TRBJ1-5; D unclear. There are 15 residues in the CDR3. Germline V gene data show CDR1 as MGHRA and CDR2 as YSYEKL. The ends were cut back, 0 bases at V and 4 bases at J, with 10 bases in the middle. For the CDR3, the DNA is TGCGCCAGCAGCCAAGACAATTGGGGTAATCAGCCCCAGCATTTT. Its protein product is CASSQDNWGNQPQHF.

The chain links TRBV7-3 to TRBJ2-2, with TRBD1 matching over 8 bases. Germline trimming cut 2 bases from V and 5 bases from J; bases unmatched to any gene: 7. The CDR3 consists of 16 residues. CDR1 SGHTA and CDR2 FQGTGA come from the germline V gene. The CDR3 DNA reads as TGTGCCAGCAGCTTAGCCCAGGGGGCGCTGACCGGGGAGCTGTTTTTT. Translating gives CASSLAQGALTGELFF.

V and J are TRBV6-2 or TRBV6-3 and TRBJ2-3; D not resolved. Between the trimmed V and J ends, which lost 3 bases and 4 bases, there was a span of 5 bases. The length of the CDR3 is 12 residues. The germline CDR1 and CDR2 sequences are MNHEY and SVGEGT. The CDR3 reads CASSYAADTQYF. Written as DNA, the CDR3 is TGTGCCAGCAGTTATGCCGCAGATACGCAGTATTTT.

As regards this clone: Germline and junction disagree at one end, which may indicate a read error. The V gene is TRBV6-5, the J gene TRBJ1-1, with D possibly TRBD1 on 6 matching bases. CDR1 MNHEY and CDR2 SVGAGI come from the germline V gene. This CDR3 has 13 residues. The chain's CDR3 is CASSDSGVGEAFF. DNA for the CDR3: TGTGCCAGCAGTGACTCAGGGGTAGGGGAAGCTTTCTTT.

This chain links TRBV7-9 with TRBJ1-2; the match to TRBD1 covers 7 bases. This CDR3 has 14 residues. After removal of 5 bases from V and 6 bases from J, the junction contained 9 bases not matched to a gene. The V gene's germline CDR1 is SEHNR and CDR2 FQNEAQ (reference sequence). The CDR3 sequence: CASSRKQGMDGYTF. The CDR3 DNA sequence: TGTGCCAGCAGCCGAAAACAGGGGATGGATGGCTACACCTTC.

The V gene is TRBV10-3, the J gene TRBJ1-2; D unclear. Germline CDR1 ENHRY, CDR2 SYGVKD. The CDR3 runs to 15 residues. V was cut by 4 bases and J by 4 bases, with 16 bases left in between. The CDR3 reads CAISGEAARGYGYTF. The CDR3 coding sequence is TGTGCCATCAGTGGGGAGGCAGCACGGGGCTATGGCTACACCTTC.

The J gene is TRBJ1-2, the V gene TRBV6-5; possible D gene TRBD1, 5 bases. The CDR3 is 14 residues long. Per germline, CDR1 MNHEY and CDR2 SVGAGI. V was shortened by 5 bases and J by 3 bases, with 13 bases between the two germline ends. Here the CDR3 DNA reads TGTGCCAGCAGTAACCGGGGAGGGGACTATGGCTACACCTTC. Translated, it gives CASSNRGGDYGYTF.

The chain links TRBV25-1 to TRBJ2-2; D gene unclear. The ends were cut back, 3 bases at V and 0 bases at J, with 17 bases in the middle. Germline V CDR1 and CDR2: MGHDK, SYGVNS. The CDR3 totals 18 residues. CDR3 in amino acids: CASSDFIAVRTNTGELFF. CDR3 bases: TGTGCCAGCAGTGATTTTATAGCCGTACGAACGAACACCGGGGAGCTGTTTTTT.

V and J are TRBV29-1 and TRBJ1-2, with no clear D. The V and J ends lost 4 bases and 4 bases respectively, with 13 bases between them. CDR3 length equals 13 residues. The germline V gene encodes CDR1 SQVTM and CDR2 ANQGSEA. CDR3 loop: CSVGRSRSYGYTF. The CDR3 DNA reads TGCAGCGTTGGCAGGTCTCGATCCTATGGCTACACCTTC. Looking up the rest from reference TRBV29-1 and TRBJ1-2 gives the full variable domain: SAVISQKPSRDICQRGTSLTIQCQVDSQVTMMFWYRQQPGQSLTLIATANQGSEATYESGFVIDKFPISRPNLTFSTLTVSNMSPEDSSIYLCSVGRSRSYGYTFGSGTRLTVV.

The chain links TRBV18 to TRBJ1-2; no firm D call. The germline V gene encodes CDR1 KGHSH and CDR2 LQKENI. Trimming left V 1 base short and J 3 bases short, with 9 bases between. The CDR3 has 14 residues. The CDR3 is CASSPQGNDYGYTF. CDR3 coding DNA: TGTGCCAGCTCACCACAGGGAAACGACTATGGCTACACCTTC.

This chain uses TRBV5-4 with TRBJ1-1; the D is unclear. Germline CDR1 SGHNT, CDR2 YYREEE (reference sequence). This CDR3 comprises 14 residues. V was trimmed by 0 bases and J by 1 base, leaving 7 bases between them. The CDR3 spells CASSLVPRNTEAFF. DNA for the CDR3: TGTGCCAGCAGCTTGGTACCCAGGAACACTGAAGCTTTCTTT.

V is TRBV5-1 and J is TRBJ2-5, with TRBD2 as a possible D gene (7 bases). V was cut by 4 bases and J by 4 bases, with 14 bases left in between. The CDR3 consists of 14 residues. Germline CDR1 SGHRS, CDR2 YFSETQ. The CDR3 DNA reads as TGCGCCAGCAGCAGGGGGGGGGACCGAGAGACCCAGTACTTC. As protein: CASSRGGDRETQYF.

The chain links TRBV6-5 to TRBJ1-3; D gene uncertain. CDR1 and CDR2 (germline): MNHEY, SVGAGI. The CDR3 runs 14 residues. V was shortened by 6 bases and J by 4 bases, with 13 bases between the two germline ends. The CDR3: CASRPMGRGNTIYF. The CDR3 region has the DNA TGTGCCAGCAGACCCATGGGTCGCGGAAACACCATATATTTT.